This T cell receptor (beta chain) is from a study of spatial heterogeneity in lung cancer (dated by TCRdb to about 2019). Looking at the study overall: More beta-chain than alpha-chain transcripts were consistently detected, likely reflecting higher beta-chain transcript abundance. The study quantitatively compared TCR alpha and beta repertoires across multiple tumor regions, matched nontumor lung and blood in non-small cell lung cancer. In the raw uncorrected reads, each unique combination of TCR and UMI appeared on average more than ten times. Nonsynonymous mutation counts, determined by whole-exome sequencing of tumor tissue, were related to TCR repertoire features. Both alpha and beta chains were TCR-sequenced in approximately 200 tumor regions, roughly 70 matched nontumor lung samples and over 55 PBMC samples obtained at surgery. The paper as a whole reports these results and caveats: Additional single-cell paired TCR alpha and beta sequencing was considered necessary to confirm, at a functional level, the hypothesis that regional TCRs recognize regional mutations. Ubiquitous expanded tumor TCRs were detected in blood more often at tumor resection than at routine follow-up.

Judged by its sample share, this clonotype qualifies as medium-sized (0.01 to 0.1%). This receptor's antigen is unknown. The record has no base qualities; no much larger clone is one base away. The time point tag for this specimen amounts to: sample taken at primary tumor resection. TCR sequencing used whole RNA extracted from tumor and nontumor lung tissue, or from cryopreserved PBMC samples, without cell sorting. Donors were 70 or so patients with early-stage, untreated non-small cell lung cancer from the lung TRACERx cohort. Patients were selected for TCR sequencing only if sufficient RNA was available from at least two tumor regions. The library was built by means of 5' RACE. These reads were obtained on a NextSeq 500. In the TCR library protocol, a unique molecular identifier was attached to each TCR cDNA molecule so that PCR and sequencing errors could be corrected. In the original analysis: TCR identification, UMI-based error correction and CDR3 extraction were all carried out with Decombinator tools. Expanded TCRs were defined as those above a frequency of 2 per 1,000, corresponding to the top 1% of the tumor frequency distribution. Rényi diversity was computed with the R vegan package after subsampling each repertoire 100 times to 5,000 TCRs. To build CDR3 similarity networks, amino acid triplet string-kernel similarity was used, and CDR3s were connected when their pairwise similarity was above 0.82. Using fastp trimming at Q25 and MiXCR clonotype assembly, TCRdb reanalyzed the public sequencing data and kept in-frame beta chains. CDR3 protein duplicates are merged, each entry listing the most common genes and DNA. It is TCRdb's table, rather than the study itself, that gives the V and J calls and clone size. The sample data list 12,000 or so distinct CDR3 sequences, and more than 13% of these were observed just once. The ten largest account for 2.4% of the sample.

Source: PBMCs, taken at surgery. This receptor was obtained from a female donor with early-stage non-small cell lung cancer.

The CDR3 reads as follows: CASSQQSGLTGTQYF. DNA sequence: TGTGCCAGCAGTCAACAATCCGGGCTCACGGGTACGCAGTATTTT. Recombination joined TRBV6-2 or TRBV6-3 with TRBJ2-3; the D gene cannot be resolved reliably. CDR1 MNHEY and CDR2 SVGEGT were looked up in the germline V gene. Including cysteine and phenylalanine, the CDR3 has 15 amino acids. The retained sequence is limited to the CDR3, 45 bases, with the frame set at the first base. V is clipped by 5 bases and J by 8 bases, and the sequence between their germline boundaries is 20 bases long.